This TCR beta chain was found in a study of control samples from healthy donors and cancer patients. This clone appeared once. The CDR3 loop spans 12 amino acids. Germline CDR1 is SNHLY and CDR2 is FYNNEI. V was shortened by 8 bases and J by 2 bases, with 10 bases between the two germline ends. Generated by immunoSEQ multiplex PCR, the TCRdb table keeps only in-frame clones and is missing some. The sample holds roughly 200,000 clones; around 94% are singletons and the top ten take roughly 1.6%. The rearrangement uses TRBV2 and TRBJ2-7; D possibly matches TRBD1 or TRBD2 (5 bases each). Sequencing was performed on blood. This receptor was obtained from a man aged 50-59 years in good health. CDR3 sequence (DNA): TGTGCCAGCCTACTAGGGGCCTACGAGCAGTACTTC. Amino acid sequence: CASLLGAYEQYF.